This TCR beta chain came from a study of T cells in Graves' hyperthyroidism and ophthalmopathy. The CDR3 is made up of 16 amino acids. Germline CDR1 MDHEN, CDR2 SYDVKM. V was shortened by 3 bases and J by 0 bases, with 12 bases between the two germline ends. Amplification targeted TCR beta CDR3 regions from RNA transcripts. The study used the HTBI primer set for a first-round RT-PCR of the TCR CDR3. TCRdb called the multiplex PCR reads again in MiXCR, with one record for every CDR3 protein. The table lists around 620,000 distinct CDR3 sequences, 15% to 20% of them singletons. In its sample, this clonotype was seen many times.

The sample consisted of blood. The sequence came from a young woman with Graves' hyperthyroidism. This chain joins TRBV28 and TRBJ1-5; the D is unclear. For the CDR3, the DNA is TGTGCCAGCAGTTTGGGTAACTCTTTTAGCAATCAGCCCCAGCATTTT. Its translation: CASSLGNSFSNQPQHF.